The 13 T cell receptor beta chains below were found in one sample sequenced in a study of OX40 agonist ivuxolimab in advanced cancers. Libraries were prepared through the immunoSEQ multiplex PCR assay. TCRdb obtained this table from immuneACCESS and retained in-frame rearrangements with V and J assigned. These tables miss some clones; where compared with another copy, unresolved V genes account for less than half of the shortfall, and the remainder is unexplained. The sample contains some 96,000 clones, about nine tenths of them found a single time. The top ten constitute 0.15% to 0.2% of the sample. The source was CD4+ or CD8+ T cells sorted from blood, collected in a trial of the OX40 agonist ivuxolimab. The receptor set was obtained from an adult with an advanced solid tumor such as melanoma, head and neck, liver or kidney cancer.

This CDR3 is CASSQVGFGELFF. The CDR3 DNA reads TGCGCCAGCAGCCAAGTGGGTTTTGGGGAGCTGTTTTTT. The chain uses TRBV4-1 and TRBJ2-2, with D hard to call. Germline V gene sequence: CDR1 MGHRA, CDR2 YSYEKL. The CDR3 sequence is 13 residues long. The V end lost 1 base, the J end lost 8 bases, and 8 bases lay between the germline ends.

This clone has only one observation. The V and J genes are TRBV5-6 and TRBJ2-1; TRBD1 aligns across 9 bases. Germline V CDR1 and CDR2: SGHDT, YYEEEE. The length of the CDR3 is 16 residues. J gave up 2 bases and V 5 bases, and 8 bases lay outside the gene matches. DNA of the CDR3: TGTGCCAGCAGTTACCGCACAGGGGGCCCCTACAATGAGCAGTTCTTC. It codes for CASSYRTGGPYNEQFF.

V usage is TRBV13 and J usage is TRBJ2-3; TRBD1 agrees at 7 bases. Germline CDR1 PRHDT, CDR2 FYEKMQ (reference sequence). V was pared by 3 bases and J by 2 bases, with 8 bases of the junction left unmatched. The CDR3 totals 16 residues. The CDR3 sequence: CASSFRDSVLTDTQYF. Here the CDR3 DNA reads TGTGCCAGCAGCTTCCGGGACAGCGTGCTCACAGATACGCAGTATTTT.

This clone was seen only once. This sequence joins TRBV19 and TRBJ2-3; perhaps TRBD1 as D (5 bases). Germline CDR1 and CDR2: LNHDA and SQIVND (reference sequence). The CDR3 covers 14 residues. The V gene lost 3 bases and the J gene lost 5 bases, with 12 bases spanning the gap. The CDR3 protein is CASSMSGWKDTQYF. The CDR3 DNA sequence: TGTGCCAGTAGTATGTCAGGGTGGAAAGATACGCAGTATTTT.

The chain is built from TRBV19 and TRBJ1-1; D might be TRBD1 (5 bases). V was shortened by 4 bases and J by 4 bases, with 13 bases between the two germline ends. This CDR3 spans 14 amino acids. The germline CDR1 and CDR2 sequences are LNHDA and SQIVND (reference sequence). The CDR3 DNA follows: TGTGCCAGTAGTACGGGGGGTGGAGGCACTGAAGCTTTCTTT. This sequence encodes CASSTGGGGTEAFF. The full variable domain, with the rest looked up from reference TRBV19 and TRBJ1-1, is DGGITQSPKYLFRKEGQNVTLSCEQNLNHDAMYWYRQDPGQGLRLIYYSQIVNDFQKGDIAEGYSVSREKKESFPLTVTSAQKNPTAFYLCASSTGGGGTEAFFGQGTRLTVV.

V is TRBV19 and J is TRBJ1-3; D remains unclear. Germline V gene sequence: CDR1 LNHDA, CDR2 SQIVND (reference sequence). The V and J ends lost 4 bases and 5 bases respectively, with 15 bases between them. The CDR3 has 15 amino acids. CDR3 coding DNA: TGTGCCAGTAGTAGCAGCCGGACGATCAGAAACACCATATATTTT. This sequence encodes CASSSSRTIRNTIYF.

The chain links TRBV5-1 to TRBJ2-2, with 7 bases that match TRBD1. CDR1 and CDR2 from the germline V gene are SGHRS and YFSETQ. This CDR3 spans 17 amino acids. J gave up 0 bases and V 5 bases, and 10 bases lay outside the gene matches. The CDR3 loop is CASSPYRQGANTGELFF. DNA for the CDR3: TGCGCCAGCAGTCCTTACCGACAGGGAGCGAACACCGGGGAGCTGTTTTTT.

The V gene is TRBV27, the J gene TRBJ2-1, with D possibly being TRBD1 or TRBD2 (7 bases each). Germline-derived CDR1 and CDR2 are MNHEY and SMNVEV (reference sequence). The CDR3 sequence is 18 residues long. The germline V and J ends were trimmed by 5 bases and 0 bases, with 20 bases remaining between them. CDR3 in amino acids: CASSRASGGVSSYNEQFF. The CDR3 region has the DNA TGTGCCAGCAGTAGAGCCTCAGGGGGGGTAAGCTCCTACAATGAGCAGTTCTTC.

J is TRBJ1-3 and V is TRBV9, with D possibly being TRBD1 (6 bases). There are 18 residues in the CDR3. Trimming left V 5 bases short and J 0 bases short, with 21 bases between. CDR1 SGDLS and CDR2 YYNGEE come from the germline V gene. DNA of the CDR3: TGTGCCAGCAGTGATCCCGCCGGGACACAAATCTCTGGAAACACCATATATTTT. Protein: CASSDPAGTQISGNTIYF.

This chain uses TRBV25-1 with TRBJ1-5, with 9 nucleotides matching TRBD1. Germline assignment: CDR1 MGHDK and CDR2 SYGVNS. V trimming: 6 bases; J trimming: 3 bases; junction bases outside the gene matches: 3. The CDR3 has 14 amino acids. The CDR3 reads CASRGQGNNQPQHF. CDR3 nucleotide sequence: TGTGCCAGCAGAGGACAGGGGAACAATCAGCCCCAGCATTTT.

This chain connects TRBV11-2 to TRBJ2-7; D ambiguous. There are 13 residues in the CDR3. Between the trimmed V and J ends, which lost 1 base and 1 base, there was a span of 5 bases. Per germline, CDR1 SGHAT and CDR2 FQNNGV. DNA for the CDR3: TGTGCCAGCAGCTTAGGGCGGTCCTACGAGCAGTACTTC. Protein product: CASSLGRSYEQYF.

The chain uses TRBV7-9 and TRBJ1-5; D unresolved. The ends were cut back, 5 bases at V and 4 bases at J, with 12 bases in the middle. The CDR3 sequence is 14 residues long. Looked up from germline, CDR1 is SEHNR and CDR2 is FQNEAQ (reference sequence). CDR3 sequence (DNA): TGTGCCAGCAGCGCCCTCGGCGAGAATCAGCCCCAGCATTTT. This translates into CASSALGENQPQHF.

The chain combines TRBV5-4 with TRBJ2-3; D not certain. The CDR3 runs to 14 residues. The V end was cut by 4 bases, the J end by 2 bases, with 11 bases between. The germline V gene has CDR1 SGHNT and CDR2 YYREEE (reference sequence). This CDR3 is CASSHIDDTDTQYF. CDR3 in DNA: TGTGCCAGCAGCCACATTGACGACACAGATACGCAGTATTTT.